Below, one T cell receptor (beta chain) is given with its context. Its antigen is not known. A junction end diverges from the germline sequence, so it may reflect a read error. The method was immunoSEQ multiplex PCR; TCRdb's version includes in-frame clones alone and lacks a portion of them. Here the sample spans about 67,000 clones, roughly four fifths being singletons. The CDR3 has 12 amino acids. Germline CDR1 and CDR2: WNHNN and SYGVQD (reference sequence). The data stem from a study of a mutant IDH1 vaccine in newly diagnosed glioma. On the study more broadly: Antecedent treatment encompassed radiotherapy, temozolomide, or their combination; the majority received both.

The time point: week 47, end of study. Topical imiquimod was applied with each vaccine dose, which held 300 ug of mutant IDH1 20-mer peptide. Each of the donors came in with new WHO grade 3 or 4 astrocytomas that were IDH1-mutant and ATRX-lost. This TCR derives from a man younger than 40 with glioma. The chain joins TRBV10-1 to TRBJ2-5, with D possibly matching TRBD1 (5 bases). Matching the DNA end better, TRBJ2-7 makes the J call doubtful. The sample here was PBMCs, taken from a glioma patient whose treatment included an IDH1 peptide vaccine. The CDR3 coding sequence is TGCGCCAGTAGTGGACACTCCTACGAGCAGTACTTC. Translated, it gives CASSGHSYEQYF.